Listed below are T cell receptor beta chains from one sample, sequenced in a study of blood T cell repertoires in COVID-19. Here immunoSEQ multiplex PCR was the method, and the copy in TCRdb shows in-frame clones only, minus some. The sample lists some 100,000 clones; over 70% were seen once. The sequenced sample was peripheral blood. Every receptor here comes from a man aged 55-75 years with acute or convalescent COVID-19. Each CDR3 is given with its conserved first and last residue. The D gene is left open where the match is weak. A clone size is listed for some rows: how often the clone was seen (once, few, many), or a class if it is expanded.

TRBV7-9	TRBJ1-6	-	-	TGTGCCAGCAGCCTATCACAGGGTGGGGTTTCACCCCTCCACTTT	CASSLSQGGVSPLHF
TRBV5-1	TRBJ2-2	-	-	TGCGCCAGCAACAGGGTGGCCGGGGAGCTGTTTTTT	CASNRVAGELFF
TRBV19	TRBJ1-2	-	-	TGTGCCAGTAGTATAAGCCAGGGATCCTATGGCTACACCTTC	CASSISQGSYGYTF
TRBV5-1	TRBJ2-2	TRBD1	-	TGCGCCAGCAGCTCCCAGGGGGCAAACACCGGGGAGCTGTTTTTT	CASSSQGANTGELFF
TRBV5-1	TRBJ1-1	-	-	TGCGCCAGCAGCCCAGATGGACAGCCGAACACTGAAGCTTTCTTT	CASSPDGQPNTEAFF
TRBV6-2/TRBV6-3	TRBJ2-3	TRBD2	-	TGTGCCAGCAGTTACGGACTAGCGACAGATACGCAGTATTTT	CASSYGLATDTQYF
TRBV6-1	TRBJ1-5	-	-	TGTGCCAGCAGTGGAACCAGGGGAACTAGCAATCAGCCCCAGCATTTT	CASSGTRGTSNQPQHF
TRBV5-1	TRBJ2-7	-	-	TGCGCCAGCAGCCCGGACAGTACGGTCTACGAGCAGTACTTC	CASSPDSTVYEQYF
TRBV6-2/TRBV6-3	TRBJ2-5	-	-	TGTGCCAGCAGTTTTCGGGGAGAGACCCAGTACTTC	CASSFRGETQYF
TRBV11-3	TRBJ2-1	-	-	TGTGCCAGCAGCCTCCTACGGGGGGCGGGGAATGAGCAGTTCTTC	CASSLLRGAGNEQFF
TRBV28	TRBJ2-7	-	-	TGTGCCAGCAGCTACCAAACCTACGAGCAGTACTTC	CASSYQTYEQYF
TRBV20-1	TRBJ1-4	-	-	TGCAGTGCCCCTCGGGGTAGTCTGTTTTTT	CSAPRGSLFF
TRBV21-1	TRBJ1-1	-	-	TGTGCCAGCAGCAAAATCAGGGCGAACACTGAAGCTTTCTTT	CASSKIRANTEAFF
TRBV10-3	TRBJ1-2	TRBD1	few	TGTGCCATCAGCTCGGACAGGGGCGACTATGGCTACACCTTC	CAISSDRGDYGYTF
TRBV19	TRBJ2-1	TRBD1	large	TGTGCCAGTAGTGAGACAGGGAGCTCCTACAATGAGCAGTTCTTC	CASSETGSSYNEQFF
TRBV7-9	TRBJ1-5	TRBD1	-	TGTGCCAGCAGCTTAGAGGGAGGACAGGGCAGCAATCAGCCCCAGCATTTT	CASSLEGGQGSNQPQHF
TRBV19	TRBJ1-6	TRBD1	-	TGTGCCAGTAGTAGGGGCGGGACAGGGCCATATAGCTCCTATAATTCACCCCTCCACTTT	CASSRGGTGPYSSYNSPLHF
TRBV19	TRBJ1-4	TRBD1	-	TGTGCCAGTCGGGACAGAAGTAATGAAAAACTGTTTTTT	CASRDRSNEKLFF
TRBV27	TRBJ2-7	-	-	TGTGCCAGCAGCCGGTCCGGGACAATGAGTCACGAGCAGTACTTC	CASSRSGTMSHEQYF
TRBV10-3	TRBJ1-6	TRBD1	-	TGTGCCATCAGCCAACAGGGGGCTGGCAATTCACCCCTCCACTTT	CAISQQGAGNSPLHF
TRBV9	TRBJ2-1	-	-	TGTGCCAGCGGGACACGAGGGTCTGAGCAGTTCTTC	CASGTRGSEQFF
TRBV10-2	TRBJ1-5	-	once	TGCGCCACCCTCGACAGTCCCAATCAGCCCCAGCATTTT	CATLDSPNQPQHF
TRBV5-1	TRBJ1-6	-	-	TGCGCCAGCAGCTTGGCAGATAATTCACCCCTCCACTTT	CASSLADNSPLHF
TRBV6-2/TRBV6-3	TRBJ2-7	-	-	TGTGCCAGCAGTTACAGTGTTTCAAGACAGACGACTCGAACAACCTACGAGCAGTACTTC	CASSYSVSRQTTRTTYEQYF
TRBV11-3	TRBJ2-5	TRBD2	-	TGTGCCAGCAGCTTAGAAGGTTGGGCTAGCGGTCAAGAGACCCAGTACTTC	CASSLEGWASGQETQYF
TRBV7-2	TRBJ2-7	-	-	TGTGCCAGCAGCAAAGGCAGGGGAGGGGGTATCTACGAGCAGTACTTC	CASSKGRGGGIYEQYF
TRBV7-2	TRBJ2-2	TRBD1	once	TGTGCCAGCAGCTTACGGGCCAGGGGGTGGTCCGGGGAGCTGTTTTTT	CASSLRARGWSGELFF
TRBV11-2	TRBJ2-1	-	-	TGTGCCAGCAGCTTAGATCGGAATGAGCAGTTCTTC	CASSLDRNEQFF
TRBV19	TRBJ2-7	TRBD1	few	TGTGCCAGTAGCAAAGGACAGGGACTGGGTTACGAGCAGTACTTC	CASSKGQGLGYEQYF
TRBV3-1/TRBV3-2	TRBJ1-5	TRBD1	-	TGTGCCAGCAGCCAAGATGGGGCCAGGGGGCTTCAGCCCCAGCATTTT	CASSQDGARGLQPQHF
TRBV3-1/TRBV3-2	TRBJ2-7	-	few	TGTGCCAGCAGCCGCGGTTTGGGGCAGGGCGAGCAGTACTTC	CASSRGLGQGEQYF
TRBV6-4	TRBJ1-2	TRBD1	few	TGTGCCAGCAGTACTGGACAGGGCTATGGCTACACCTTC	CASSTGQGYGYTF
TRBV12-3/TRBV12-4	TRBJ1-1	-	-	TGTGCCAGCAGACAATACGGGACTGAAGCTTTCTTT	CASRQYGTEAFF
TRBV9	TRBJ2-3	-	-	TGTGCCAGCAGCGTAGGGGGAGTCCGCAAAGATACGCAGTATTTT	CASSVGGVRKDTQYF
TRBV7-9	TRBJ2-7	-	-	TGTGCCAGCTCGCGGGGCGGAACCTACTACGAGCAGTACTTC	CASSRGGTYYEQYF
TRBV9	TRBJ2-1	-	few	TGTGCCAGCAGCGTAGCCCCCGGGGGGCCGTCCTACAATGAGCAGTTCTTC	CASSVAPGGPSYNEQFF
TRBV5-5	TRBJ2-3	-	-	TGTGCCAGCAGCGCCGCCGGGACTCCGAGCACAGATACGCAGTATTTT	CASSAAGTPSTDTQYF
TRBV19	TRBJ1-2	-	-	TGTGCCAGTAGTACATGGGACACTCCGAACTATGGCTACACCTTC	CASSTWDTPNYGYTF
TRBV7-2	TRBJ2-2	-	-	TGTGCCAGCAGCTTAGAGACAAAGACCGGGGAGCTGTTTTTT	CASSLETKTGELFF
TRBV10-1	TRBJ2-1	TRBD2	-	TGCGCCAGCAGTGTCGGAGCTAGCGGGAGTGATGAGCAGTTCTTC	CASSVGASGSDEQFF
TRBV6-2/TRBV6-3	TRBJ2-7	TRBD2	-	TGTGCCAGCAGTTACTCGACCGGGAGGGGGAACGAGCAGTACTTC	CASSYSTGRGNEQYF
TRBV11-3	TRBJ2-3	TRBD2	-	TGTGCCAGCAGCTTAGCGTTTTGGCGGGGGGGTAGCACAGATACGCAGTATTTT	CASSLAFWRGGSTDTQYF
TRBV6-2/TRBV6-3	TRBJ1-5	TRBD1	-	TGTGCCAGCAGTTCTCAAGGACAGGGGGGCAATCAGCCCCAGCATTTT	CASSSQGQGGNQPQHF
TRBV9	TRBJ2-1	TRBD2	-	TGTGCCAGCAGCGTAGTGGGTGATGGCGGGGGCTCCTACAATGAGCAGTTCTTC	CASSVVGDGGGSYNEQFF
TRBV28	TRBJ2-7	-	-	TGTGCCAGCAGTTTTAGGGCAGGGAAACACGAGCAGTACTTC	CASSFRAGKHEQYF
TRBV10-2	TRBJ2-1	-	-	TGCGCCAGCAGTGAGATAGGGGTATACTCCTACAATGAGCAGTTCTTC	CASSEIGVYSYNEQFF
TRBV7-6	TRBJ1-1	TRBD1	-	TGTGCCAGCAGCTTGGTATCCGGGACAGGCTATGAAGCTTTCTTT	CASSLVSGTGYEAFF
TRBV19	TRBJ1-1	-	-	TGTGCCAGTATGCAGGGGCACACTGAAGCTTTCTTT	CASMQGHTEAFF
TRBV28	TRBJ1-6	TRBD1	-	TGTGCCAGCAGCACGACAGGGGGCGGCTATAATTCACCCCTCCACTTT	CASSTTGGGYNSPLHF
TRBV2	TRBJ2-4	-	-	TGTGCCAGCAGTGCAGGGTATGGGAACATTCAGTACTTC	CASSAGYGNIQYF
TRBV7-8	TRBJ1-1	TRBD1	-	TGTGCCAGCAGCTTTCCGGGACAGAGAAACACTGAAGCTTTCTTT	CASSFPGQRNTEAFF
TRBV27	TRBJ2-7	-	-	TGTGCCAGCAGTTTTTCAGGGGTCTACGAGCAGTACTTC	CASSFSGVYEQYF
TRBV28	TRBJ1-1	-	few	TGTGCCAGCAGTCCTCCGACGGAAGACTTGAACACTGAAGCTTTCTTT	CASSPPTEDLNTEAFF
TRBV6-6	TRBJ2-7	-	few	TGTGCCAGCAGCCAGGGGACCTACGAGCAGTACTTC	CASSQGTYEQYF
TRBV24-1	TRBJ2-1	TRBD1	-	TGTGCCACCAGTGATTCTGGGACAGGGGTGTACAATGAGCAGTTCTTC	CATSDSGTGVYNEQFF
TRBV3-1/TRBV3-2	TRBJ1-5	-	-	TGTGCCAGCAGCCAAGTTCCGGGTCCTAATCAGCCCCAGCATTTT	CASSQVPGPNQPQHF
TRBV30	TRBJ2-7	-	once	TGTGCCTGGAGTGTACGGGATCGCGAGCAGTACTTC	CAWSVRDREQYF